One sample yielded the 10 T cell receptor beta chains listed below, sequenced in a study of T cell responses to AZD1222 COVID-19 vaccine. TCRdb keeps only in-frame clones here, not all; method: immunoSEQ multiplex PCR. The table lists 100,000 to 150,000 clones, over 80% of them singletons, with around 0.96% in the top ten. Sequencing was performed on peripheral blood, taken on day 0 of AZD1222 vaccination. The receptors originated from an adult in good health.

This clone was seen just once. The rearrangement links TRBV28 to TRBJ1-2; D gene uncertain. V lost 4 bases and J 5 bases, leaving 14 bases between the germline ends. This CDR3 has 14 amino acids. The germline V gene has CDR1 MDHEN and CDR2 SYDVKM. CDR3 in DNA: TGTGCCAGCAGTTCCGGACTCCTAGTTTATGGCTACACCTTC. Protein: CASSSGLLVYGYTF.

The J gene is TRBJ2-1, the V gene TRBV11-2; 13 bases are shared with TRBD2. Per germline, CDR1 SGHAT and CDR2 FQNNGV. The CDR3 extends over 16 amino acids. With 5 bases clipped from V and 7 bases from J, the junction kept 8 bases outside the gene matches. The CDR3 DNA follows: TGTGCCAGCAGCCCCGGACTAGCGGGAGTAAGGAATGAGCAGTTCTTC. This sequence encodes CASSPGLAGVRNEQFF.

The chain uses TRBV4-1 and TRBJ2-7, with 9 bases lining up with TRBD1. The CDR3 extends over 15 amino acids. Germline CDR1 and CDR2: MGHRA and YSYEKL. J was trimmed by 5 bases and V by 1 base; bases with no gene match: 6. For the CDR3, the DNA is TGCGCCAGCAGCCAAGTCCGAACAGGGGGCAACGAGCAGTACTTC. Amino acids: CASSQVRTGGNEQYF.

The chain is built from TRBV5-1 and TRBJ1-1; D is possibly TRBD1 (5 bases). The length of the CDR3 is 13 residues. V was shortened by 1 base and J by 4 bases, with 8 bases between the two germline ends. Germline V lookup: CDR1 SGHRS, CDR2 YFSETQ. In nucleotides, the CDR3 is TGCGCCAGCAGCTTGAAGAGGGGCACTGAAGCTTTCTTT. As protein: CASSLKRGTEAFF.

This clone was counted once. The rearrangement links TRBV12-3 or TRBV12-4 to TRBJ1-2; 10 positions agree with TRBD1. The CDR3 totals 13 residues. The V segment lost 7 bases and the J segment 7 bases; nucleotides outside the gene matches: 6. CDR3 sequence: CASIRQGARGYTF. The CDR3 DNA follows: TGTGCCAGCATCCGACAGGGGGCGCGTGGCTACACCTTC.

The rearrangement links TRBV10-3 to TRBJ2-3, with 9 bases matching TRBD2. The CDR3 consists of 16 residues. J lost 0 bases, V lost 8 bases, and 9 bases had no gene match. CDR1 and CDR2 from the germline V gene are ENHRY and SYGVKD. In DNA, the CDR3 is TGTGCCATCGCCCCTAGCGGGAAACCTAGCACAGATACGCAGTATTTT. Its translation is CAIAPSGKPSTDTQYF.

V is TRBV28 and J is TRBJ1-5; D ambiguous. CDR3 length: 14 residues. Trimming took off 3 bases at V and 3 bases at J, with 9 bases between the two ends. Germline V CDR1 and CDR2: MDHEN, SYDVKM. The CDR3 bases are TGTGCCAGCAGTTTGTGGCAGTTCAATCAGCCCCAGCATTTT. Amino acid sequence: CASSLWQFNQPQHF.

This chain connects TRBV19 to TRBJ2-5; D unresolved. This CDR3 comprises 15 residues. V lost 3 bases and J 1 base, leaving 12 bases between the germline ends. The germline gives CDR1 LNHDA, CDR2 SQIVND (reference sequence). CDR3 protein: CASSMSALSQETQYF. The DNA of the CDR3 is TGTGCCAGTAGTATGTCGGCCCTCTCCCAAGAGACCCAGTACTTC.

V is TRBV7-9 and J is TRBJ1-1; no definite D call. V gave up 4 bases and J gave up 3 bases, with 9 bases separating them. This CDR3 region has 13 residues. Germline values: CDR1 SEHNR, CDR2 FQNEAQ (reference sequence). The CDR3 sequence is CASSSFEYTEAFF. The CDR3 DNA follows: TGTGCCAGCAGCTCTTTCGAGTACACTGAAGCTTTCTTT.

This clone was observed a single time. The chain couples TRBV5-5 to TRBJ2-2; the D gene is possibly TRBD2 (6 bases). V was trimmed by 0 bases and J by 1 base, leaving 10 bases between them. The CDR3 loop spans 16 amino acids. Germline values: CDR1 SGHKS, CDR2 YYEKEE (reference sequence). CDR3 amino acids: CASSLVGGMNTGELFF. DNA of the CDR3: TGTGCCAGCAGCTTGGTTGGAGGGATGAACACCGGGGAGCTGTTTTTT.